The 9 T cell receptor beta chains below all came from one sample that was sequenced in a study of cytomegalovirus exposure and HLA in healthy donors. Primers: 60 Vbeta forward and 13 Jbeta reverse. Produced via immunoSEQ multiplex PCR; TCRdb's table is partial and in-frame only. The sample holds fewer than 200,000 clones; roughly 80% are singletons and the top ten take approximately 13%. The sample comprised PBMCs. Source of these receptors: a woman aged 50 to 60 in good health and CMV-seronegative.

The CDR3 DNA follows: TGTGCCAGCAGCTCAACGGTGAACACTGAAGCTTTCTTT. Translated: CASSSTVNTEAFF. The chain recombines TRBV7-9 with TRBJ1-1; D is undetermined. The CDR3 is 13 residues long. From germline, CDR1 is SEHNR and CDR2 FQNEAQ (reference sequence). Trimming took 4 bases from V and 0 from J, leaving 6 bases between them. The full variable domain, completed using reference TRBV7-9 and TRBJ1-1, is DTGVSQNPRHKITKRGQNVTFRCDPISEHNRLYWYRQTLGQGPEFLTYFQNEAQLEKSRLLSDRFSAERPKGSFSTLEIQRTEQGDSAMYLCASSSTVNTEAFFGQGTRLTVV.

The CDR3 here is CASKVERAGGRDTQYF. The CDR3 DNA reads TGTGCCAGCAAGGTCGAGAGGGCGGGAGGAAGAGATACGCAGTATTTT. The V call is TRBV27, the J call TRBJ2-3, with TRBD2 identical over 8 bases. This CDR3 spans 16 amino acids. Germline assignment: CDR1 MNHEY and CDR2 SMNVEV (reference sequence). The V segment lost 7 bases and the J segment 5 bases; nucleotides outside the gene matches: 14.

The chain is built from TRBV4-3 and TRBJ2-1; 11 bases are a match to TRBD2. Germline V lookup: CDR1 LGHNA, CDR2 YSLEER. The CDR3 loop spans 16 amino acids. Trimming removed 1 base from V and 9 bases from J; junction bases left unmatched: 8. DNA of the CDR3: TGCGCCAGCAGCCAAGGCCTAGCGGGGGGTTGGGGTGAGCAGTTCTTC. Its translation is CASSQGLAGGWGEQFF.

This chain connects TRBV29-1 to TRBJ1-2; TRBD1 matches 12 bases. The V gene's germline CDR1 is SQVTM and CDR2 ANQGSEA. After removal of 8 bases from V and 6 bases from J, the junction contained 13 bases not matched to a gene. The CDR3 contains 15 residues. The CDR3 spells CSIGTGGGQSDGYTF. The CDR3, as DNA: TGCAGCATAGGGACAGGGGGCGGACAATCGGATGGCTACACCTTC.

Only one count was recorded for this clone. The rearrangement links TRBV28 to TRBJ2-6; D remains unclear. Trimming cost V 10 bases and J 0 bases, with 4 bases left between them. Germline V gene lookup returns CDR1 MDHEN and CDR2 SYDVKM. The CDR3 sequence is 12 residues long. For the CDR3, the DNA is TGTGCCACCAACTCTGGGGCCAACGTCCTGACTTTC. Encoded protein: CATNSGANVLTF. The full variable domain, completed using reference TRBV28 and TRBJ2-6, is DVKVTQSSRYLVKRTGEKVFLECVQDMDHENMFWYRQDPGLGLRLIYFSYDVKMKEKGDIPEGYSVSREKKERFSLILESASTNQTSMYLCATNSGANVLTFGAGSRLTVL.

In nucleotides, the CDR3 is TGTGCCAGCAGGGGAGGGACGGGCGTAGACTACAATGAGCAGTTCTTC. Encoded protein: CASRGGTGVDYNEQFF. V gene TRBV5-4 combines with J gene TRBJ2-1; TRBD2 matches 7 bases. Germline V lookup: CDR1 SGHNT, CDR2 YYREEE (reference sequence). This CDR3 comprises 16 residues. The V gene end was trimmed by 5 bases and the J gene end by 3 bases; junction bases not matched to a gene: 11.

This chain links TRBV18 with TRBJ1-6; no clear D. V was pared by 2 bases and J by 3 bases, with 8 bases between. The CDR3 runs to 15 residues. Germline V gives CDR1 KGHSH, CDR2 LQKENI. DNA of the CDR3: TGTGCCAGCTCACCAGAACAGATCTATAATTCACCCCTCCACTTT. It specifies CASSPEQIYNSPLHF.

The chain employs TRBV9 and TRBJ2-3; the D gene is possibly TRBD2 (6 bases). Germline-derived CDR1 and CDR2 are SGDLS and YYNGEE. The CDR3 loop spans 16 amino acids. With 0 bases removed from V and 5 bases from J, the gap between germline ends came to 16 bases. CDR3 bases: TGTGCCAGCAGCGTAGAGGCGGGAAGGGCGGGAGATACGCAGTATTTT. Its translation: CASSVEAGRAGDTQYF.

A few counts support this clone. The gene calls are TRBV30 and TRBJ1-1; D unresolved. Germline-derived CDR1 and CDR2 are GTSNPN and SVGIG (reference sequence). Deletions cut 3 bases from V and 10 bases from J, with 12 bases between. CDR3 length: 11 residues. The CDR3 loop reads CAWSDTTRAFF. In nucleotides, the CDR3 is TGTGCCTGGAGCGATACCACACGAGCTTTCTTT.